A selection of T cell receptor beta chains follows, all from one sample in a study of Ad26.COV2.S vaccination and SARS-CoV-2 variants. Profiled with immunoSEQ multiplex PCR; TCRdb holds only in-frame clones, not every one. Of roughly 500,000 clones in the sample, around 88% are singletons; the top ten hold roughly 13%. Specimen: peripheral blood, collected in a trial of Ad26.COV2.S vaccine versus placebo. The receptors originated from a person aged 18 to 59 who received the Ad26.COV2.S COVID-19 vaccine or a placebo. Both conserved end residues are part of each CDR3. A D gene is named only where the DNA matches it firmly. Part of the rows lack a size; the others show once, few, many or a class for expanded clones.

v_call	clone_size	d_call	j_call	cdr3_nt	cdr3_aa
TRBV6-5	-	-	TRBJ2-7	TGTGCCAGCACAGGACTGACCTACGAGCAGTACTTC	CASTGLTYEQYF
TRBV10-3	-	-	TRBJ1-5	TGTGCCATCAGTGAGTCTATGACAGGAGCGCCCTATCAGCCCCAGCATTTT	CAISESMTGAPYQPQHF
TRBV5-6	-	-	TRBJ1-1	TGTGCCAGCGGGGAGGGGGATTACACTGAAGCTTTCTTT	CASGEGDYTEAFF
TRBV5-6	once	-	TRBJ2-7	TGTGCCAGCAGCTTGACAGGTGAGACCTACGAGCAGTACTTC	CASSLTGETYEQYF
TRBV6-5	-	-	TRBJ1-4	TGTGCCAGCAGTTACTCCGGACGATCAACTAATGAAAAACTGTTTTTT	CASSYSGRSTNEKLFF
TRBV7-9	-	TRBD1	TRBJ2-7	TGTGCCAGCAGCATACCGGGACAGGGTTACGAGCAGTACTTC	CASSIPGQGYEQYF
TRBV5-6	-	-	TRBJ2-3	TGTGCCAGCAGCTCATACTATAACAACAGGGATACGCAGTATTTT	CASSSYYNNRDTQYF
TRBV6-5	-	TRBD1	TRBJ2-7	TGTGCCAGCAGAGACACAGGGGGCCCCTACGAGCAGTACTTC	CASRDTGGPYEQYF
TRBV24-1	-	TRBD2	TRBJ2-3	TGTGCCACCAGTGATTCGACTAGCGGGCGCACAGATACGCAGTATTTT	CATSDSTSGRTDTQYF
TRBV7-2	-	-	TRBJ2-1	TGTGCCAGCAGCTTAGGGCTGACGGGGAGAGGCCATGAGCAGTTCTTC	CASSLGLTGRGHEQFF
TRBV7-2	few	-	TRBJ2-5	TGTGCCAGCAGCCTCCCCGGGACTCCGGGAGAGACCCAGTACTTC	CASSLPGTPGETQYF
TRBV7-2	-	-	TRBJ1-6	TGTGCCAGCAACCGGGGAGCTTCGAGGGACTATTCACCCCTCCACTTT	CASNRGASRDYSPLHF
TRBV6-2/TRBV6-3	-	-	TRBJ1-5	TGTGCCAGCAGCCCAACAGGGCGGGGTAGCAATCAGCCCCAGCATTTT	CASSPTGRGSNQPQHF
TRBV28	few	-	TRBJ2-6	TGTGCCAGCAGTCCGGGGTGGGGAGCCGGGGCCAACGTCCTGACTTTC	CASSPGWGAGANVLTF
TRBV7-2	-	-	TRBJ2-7	TGTGCCAGCAGCTTAGTGTACGAGCAGTACTTC	CASSLVYEQYF
TRBV28	-	TRBD1	TRBJ1-2	TGTGCCAGCAGCTCGGGGACAGGGGTGCTCTATGGCTACACCTTC	CASSSGTGVLYGYTF
TRBV30	-	TRBD2	TRBJ2-7	TGTGCCTGGAGTGTATTAGGCGCGGGGGGTCAGTACTTC	CAWSVLGAGGQYF
TRBV14	once	TRBD1	TRBJ2-1	TGTGCCAGCAGCCAAGGAGAATACAGGGGGCCTGGTGAGCAGTTCTTC	CASSQGEYRGPGEQFF
TRBV30	-	-	TRBJ2-3	TGTGCCTGGGGACTAACCACAGATACGCAGTATTTT	CAWGLTTDTQYF
TRBV9	-	-	TRBJ2-1	TGTGCCAGCAGCGTAGGGGCTGGCTCCTACAATGAGCAGTTCTTC	CASSVGAGSYNEQFF
TRBV6-1	-	-	TRBJ2-2	TGTGCCAGCAGTGAAGTTCGAGCGTCGAACACCGGGGAGCTGTTTTTT	CASSEVRASNTGELFF
TRBV15	-	TRBD2	TRBJ2-7	TGTGCCACCAGCAGAGATCGAAGCGGGAGGGCTTCTCGACACGAGCAGTACTTC	CATSRDRSGRASRHEQYF
TRBV27	-	TRBD1	TRBJ2-7	TGTGCCAGCAGACTAACGGACAGGGTCTTCAACGAGCAGTACTTC	CASRLTDRVFNEQYF
TRBV5-1	-	-	TRBJ2-1	TGCGCCAGCAGCCCCGGCTGGGACAAGTACAATGAGCAGTTCTTC	CASSPGWDKYNEQFF
TRBV4-3	-	-	TRBJ2-7	TGCGCCAGCAGCGCCCGCGCAAGCTCCTACGAGCAGTACTTC	CASSARASSYEQYF
TRBV2	-	TRBD1	TRBJ1-6	TGTGCCAGCAAAGAAGACGGACAGGGATTTCACTTT	CASKEDGQGFHF
TRBV7-2	-	TRBD2	TRBJ2-1	TGTGCCAGCAGCTTAGCGGGCGGGAGTAGAATCAATGAGCAGTTCTTC	CASSLAGGSRINEQFF
TRBV5-8	-	-	TRBJ1-2	TGTGCCAGCAGCGTCTTCGGGGCTACCTACACCTTC	CASSVFGATYTF
TRBV9	-	-	TRBJ2-7	TGTGCCAGCAGCGTTTCCGGACTCGCCTACGAGCAGTACTTC	CASSVSGLAYEQYF
TRBV28	-	TRBD2	TRBJ2-7	TGTGCCACCTCGCCCGGACTAGCGGGAGTCGAGCAGTACTTC	CATSPGLAGVEQYF
TRBV6-2/TRBV6-3	-	TRBD2	TRBJ2-7	TGTGCCAGCAACCCGGGACTAGCGGGAGGTTTGTTCGAGCAGTACTTC	CASNPGLAGGLFEQYF
TRBV28	-	TRBD2	TRBJ2-5	TGTGCCAGCAGCTCGGGAGGGCCGGGGGGAAGAGAGACCCAGTACTTC	CASSSGGPGGRETQYF
TRBV7-2	-	-	TRBJ2-5	TGTGCCAGCAGCTTACCCCGTGAGAAAGAGACCCAGTACTTC	CASSLPREKETQYF
TRBV15	-	TRBD2	TRBJ2-1	TGTGCCACCAGCAGAGAAATAGCGGGAGGTCTCAATGAGCAGTTCTTC	CATSREIAGGLNEQFF
TRBV7-3	-	-	TRBJ1-2	TGTGCCAGCAGCTTAACCGGGGGCCCCGACTATGGCTACACCTTC	CASSLTGGPDYGYTF
TRBV11-2	-	TRBD2	TRBJ2-7	TGTGCCAGCAGCTTAGGAGTCCCCGGGGACTACTTATCCTACGAGCAGTACTTC	CASSLGVPGDYLSYEQYF
TRBV28	-	-	TRBJ1-6	TGTGCCAGCAGTTTTGGTCAACTTAATTCACCCCTCCACTTT	CASSFGQLNSPLHF
TRBV10-3	-	TRBD1	TRBJ1-2	TGTGCCATCAGGGAGCCGGGACAGGGAGTGGGCGGCTACACCTTC	CAIREPGQGVGGYTF
TRBV6-1	-	-	TRBJ2-7	TGTGCCAGCAGTGAAGGTCTAGCGAGCTACGAGCAGTACTTC	CASSEGLASYEQYF
TRBV5-5	few	-	TRBJ2-3	TGTGCCAGCAGCCCCAACCCGGACATGTCAGATACGCAGTATTTT	CASSPNPDMSDTQYF
TRBV2	-	-	TRBJ1-5	TGTGCCAGCAGTGAAGCTTCAGGCAATCAGCCCCAGCATTTT	CASSEASGNQPQHF
TRBV9	few	-	TRBJ1-3	TGTGCCAGCACGCCCAGCCCTTCTCCTGGAAACACCATATATTTT	CASTPSPSPGNTIYF
TRBV30	few	-	TRBJ2-3	TGTGCCTGGAGTGCCGCGGGTGGGGGGCCAGATACGCAGTATTTT	CAWSAAGGGPDTQYF
TRBV28	-	-	TRBJ1-1	TGTGCCAGCAGTTTATTATCCGGGGGGAACACTGAAGCTTTCTTT	CASSLLSGGNTEAFF
TRBV19	-	-	TRBJ2-1	TGTGCCAGTAGTATTTTTGCGGGCAGTCGGTTCTTC	CASSIFAGSRFF
TRBV19	-	-	TRBJ1-2	TGTGCCAGCGCCAGCCGGGCGTACACGTATGGCTACACCTTC	CASASRAYTYGYTF